This T cell receptor beta chain was retrieved from a study of control samples from healthy donors and cancer patients. Clones were read by immunoSEQ multiplex PCR, and TCRdb kept only the in-frame ones, dropping some. In the table there are under 200,000 clones, roughly 94% of which are singletons. The CDR3 has 15 residues. The germline V gene has CDR1 SGDLS and CDR2 YYNGEE. The J segment lost 5 bases and the V segment lost 0 bases, leaving 7 bases of the junction unmatched. The sequence came from a man aged 55-75 years with colorectal cancer. Input material: PBMCs. The chain has TRBV9 and TRBJ2-5, with 7 nucleotides matching TRBD2. In DNA form, the CDR3 reads TGTGCCAGCAGCGTAGGTCTGGGGGGGGACGAGACCCAGTACTTC. Its protein product is CASSVGLGGDETQYF. Supplemented by reference TRBV9 and TRBJ2-5, the full variable domain reads DSGVTQTPKHLITATGQRVTLRCSPRSGDLSVYWYQQSLDQGLQFLIQYYNGEERAKGNILERFSAQQFPDLHSELNLSSLELGDSALYFCASSVGLGGDETQYFGPGTRLLVL.